This passage covers 5 T cell receptor beta chains from one sample sequenced in a study of Graves' ophthalmopathy and Graves' hyperthyroidism. Amplification of TCR beta CDR3 regions used RNA transcripts. A first-round RT-PCR used HTBI primers, followed by a second-round multiplex PCR. MiXCR was run by TCRdb on the multiplex PCR reads, yielding one entry per CDR3 protein. The sample has approximately 1.2 million distinct CDR3 sequences, about two fifths seen once; the top ten hold roughly 10%. The material sequenced was peripheral blood or thyroid tissue (not recorded which). All receptors derive from an adult man with Graves' hyperthyroidism.

V gene TRBV20-1 combines with J gene TRBJ2-7; possible D gene TRBD1, 6 bases. CDR3 length: 17 amino acids. Trimming removed 2 bases from V and 5 bases from J, with 25 bases in between. Germline CDR1 reads DFQATT; CDR2 reads SNEGSKA (reference sequence). The CDR3 DNA sequence: TGCAGTGCTAGACCGATATTACAGGGATCCCGGATGCACGAGCAGTACTTC. This sequence encodes CSARPILQGSRMHEQYF.

On this clonotype: This could be a read error, since a much larger clone is one nucleotide away. The V and J genes are TRBV9 and TRBJ1-2; weak D call: TRBD1 (6 bases). Trimming took off 2 bases at V and 11 bases at J, with 19 bases between the two ends. The germline V gene encodes CDR1 SGDLS and CDR2 YYNGEE. The CDR3 totals 14 residues. This CDR3 is CASSVHRSAGVYTF. CDR3 bases: TGTGCCAGCAGCGTCCACCGATCGGCAGGGGTTTACACCTTC.

This clonotype has at least ten counts. The chain is built from TRBV7-2 and TRBJ1-4, with no clear D. This CDR3 has 14 residues. With 3 bases removed from V and 3 bases from J, the gap between germline ends came to 8 bases. Germline loops: CDR1 SGHTA, CDR2 FQGNSA. Here the CDR3 reads CASSFETPNEKLFF. The CDR3 bases are TGTGCCAGCAGCTTCGAAACGCCTAATGAAAAACTGTTTTTT.

This chain joins TRBV19 and TRBJ1-5; no firm D call. Germline-derived CDR1 and CDR2 are LNHDA and SQIVND (reference sequence). Between the trimmed V and J ends, which lost 9 bases and 6 bases, there was a span of 12 bases. The length of the CDR3 is 12 residues. The CDR3 spells CASGTSGQPQHF. For the CDR3, the DNA is TGTGCCAGCGGTACTAGCGGTCAGCCCCAGCATTTT. Filled out from reference TRBV19 and TRBJ1-5, the complete variable domain reads DGGITQSPKYLFRKEGQNVTLSCEQNLNHDAMYWYRQDPGQGLRLIYYSQIVNDFQKGDIAEGYSVSREKKESFPLTVTSAQKNPTAFYLCASGTSGQPQHFGDGTRLSIL.

This clonotype was counted ten times or more. The CDR3 nucleotides read TGTGCCAGTAGTACCCACACCGGGACAGTGAATGAAAAACTGTTTTTT. This encodes CASSTHTGTVNEKLFF. The V call is TRBV19, the J call TRBJ1-4; TRBD1 matches 7 bases. The CDR3 contains 16 residues. The V gene's germline CDR1 is LNHDA and CDR2 SQIVND (reference sequence). V lost 4 bases and J lost 5; bases outside the gene matches: 10.